This T cell receptor (beta chain) was sequenced for a study of blood T cell repertoires in COVID-19. The assay was immunoSEQ multiplex PCR, and TCRdb's table has in-frame clones only and misses some. The top ten clones hold about 2% of a sample with about 300,000 clones, 85% of them seen once. The CDR3 is 17 amino acids. CDR1 and CDR2 (germline): SGDLS, YYNGEE. Trimming took 4 bases from V and 4 from J, leaving 21 bases between them. The chain joins TRBV9 to TRBJ2-1; D may be TRBD2 (5 bases). The material sequenced was PBMCs or T cells enriched from blood (not recorded which). This receptor was taken from a woman in her twenties or thirties who had been exposed to COVID-19. CDR3 bases: TGTGCCAGCAGCCAAAATTCCCGGGATTCCTCATACAATGAGCAGTTCTTC. Its protein is CASSQNSRDSSYNEQFF.